This T cell receptor beta chain came from a study of CD4 T cells in relation to SARS-CoV-2 and coronaviruses. Germline V gene lookup returns CDR1 MNHEY and CDR2 SVGEGT. The CDR3 covers 16 residues. Trimming removed 3 bases at V and 4 bases at J, with 16 bases between. Unexposed donor CD4+ T cells date from about 2010-2018, before the COVID-19 pandemic. Isolation of CD4+ T cells took place after around eleven days in culture. The table came from immunoSEQ multiplex PCR; TCRdb's copy has only in-frame clones and leaves some out. The table records tens of thousands of clones, over 60% of them present only once. Regarding this clone: Its specificity is not known.

The sequenced material came from CD4+ T cells from PBMCs, cultured in vitro. The rearrangement links TRBV6-2 or TRBV6-3 to TRBJ1-5; a possible D gene is TRBD1 (6 bases). This clonotype was obtained from a human donor in good health. The CDR3 DNA sequence: TGTGCCAGCAGTTATGGGACACAGTTAATAAATCAGCCCCAGCATTTT. Amino acids: CASSYGTQLINQPQHF.